One sample yielded the 8 T cell receptor beta chains listed below, sequenced in a study of CD8+ T cells in alopecia areata. Following RNA extraction, reverse transcription yielded cDNA that acted as the sequencing template. The data were produced by immunoSEQ multiplex PCR, yet TCRdb's version contains in-frame clones alone and is incomplete. Among roughly 250,000 clones listed, roughly two thirds were seen once. The starting material was CD4+ T cells sorted from blood, obtained at week 0. The receptors stem from a human donor with alopecia areata.

This clone occurred a few times. The chain combines TRBV7-2 with TRBJ2-1, with D possibly TRBD1 on 6 matching bases. The CDR3 has 13 residues. Germline loops: CDR1 SGHTA, CDR2 FQGNSA. Trimming shortened V by 4 bases and J by 14 bases, and 18 bases separated the two germline ends. CDR3 in amino acids: CASSSSGQLGKFF. CDR3 nucleotide sequence: TGTGCCAGCAGCTCCTCCGGACAGCTCGGGAAGTTCTTC.

A single count supports this clone. The chain employs TRBV30 and TRBJ1-1; D not certain. V lost 2 bases to trimming and J lost 4 bases, with 5 bases between them. The germline CDR1 and CDR2 sequences are GTSNPN and SVGIG (reference sequence). CDR3 length: 11 amino acids. The CDR3 bases are TGTGCCTGGAGTCGGGCCACTGAAGCTTTCTTT. This gives the protein CAWSRATEAFF.

The chain recombines TRBV29-1 with TRBJ1-1; 8 positions agree with TRBD1. The length of the CDR3 is 12 residues. V lost 6 bases, J lost 11 bases, and 11 bases stayed unmatched. The germline gives CDR1 SQVTM, CDR2 ANQGSEA. In nucleotides, the CDR3 is TGCAGCGTGGGAGGACAGGGCCGTCGTGCTTTCTTT. Protein sequence: CSVGGQGRRAFF.

CDR3 region: CASSLGRQLLGETQYF. The DNA for the CDR3 is TGTGCCAGCAGCTTGGGGAGACAGTTACTGGGGGAGACCCAGTACTTC. V usage is TRBV5-4 and J usage is TRBJ2-5; a possible D gene is TRBD1 (5 bases). The length of the CDR3 is 16 residues. Trimming shortened V by 0 bases and J by 5 bases, and 17 bases separated the two germline ends. Germline CDR1 reads SGHNT; CDR2 reads YYREEE (reference sequence). Together with reference TRBV5-4 and TRBJ2-5, the CDR3 gives the full variable domain: ETGVTQSPTHLIKTRGQQVTLRCSSQSGHNTVSWYQQALGQGPQFIFQYYREEENGRGNFPPRFSGLQFPNYSSELNVNALELDDSALYLCASSLGRQLLGETQYFGPGTRLLVL.

The chain has TRBV25-1 and TRBJ2-7, with 10 bases identical to TRBD1. Germline V gene sequence: CDR1 MGHDK, CDR2 SYGVNS. There are 15 residues in the CDR3. V trimming: 5 bases; J trimming: 3 bases; junction bases outside the gene matches: 7. CDR3 nucleotide sequence: TGTGCCAGCAGTAGACAGGGGGCATTGGACTACGAGCAGTACTTC. Translating gives CASSRQGALDYEQYF.

The chain is built from TRBV2 and TRBJ2-1; TRBD2 might be the D (6 bases). Germline V gives CDR1 SNHLY, CDR2 FYNNEI. The CDR3 contains 17 residues. Trimming shortened V by 5 bases and J by 5 bases, and 22 bases separated the two germline ends. CDR3 amino acids: CASSLRTGTGSDNEQFF. The DNA for the CDR3 is TGTGCCAGCAGTCTTCGAACCGGGACCGGGAGTGACAATGAGCAGTTCTTC.

J is TRBJ1-5 and V is TRBV7-2, with D unclear. The CDR3 consists of 14 residues. V lost 5 bases to trimming and J lost 0 bases, with 8 bases between them. Germline CDR1 is SGHTA and CDR2 is FQGNSA. In DNA, the CDR3 is TGTGCCAGCAGCCTCTATTATAGCAATCAGCCCCAGCATTTT. Protein: CASSLYYSNQPQHF.

The rearrangement joins TRBV30 to TRBJ2-3; D is perhaps TRBD1 or TRBD2 (6 bases each). Trimming cost V 5 bases and J 2 bases, with 14 bases left between them. Germline V gives CDR1 GTSNPN, CDR2 SVGIG (reference sequence). The CDR3 runs to 14 residues. CDR3 residues: CAWHIGGLTDTQYF. CDR3 coding DNA: TGTGCCTGGCACATAGGGGGACTCACAGATACGCAGTATTTT.